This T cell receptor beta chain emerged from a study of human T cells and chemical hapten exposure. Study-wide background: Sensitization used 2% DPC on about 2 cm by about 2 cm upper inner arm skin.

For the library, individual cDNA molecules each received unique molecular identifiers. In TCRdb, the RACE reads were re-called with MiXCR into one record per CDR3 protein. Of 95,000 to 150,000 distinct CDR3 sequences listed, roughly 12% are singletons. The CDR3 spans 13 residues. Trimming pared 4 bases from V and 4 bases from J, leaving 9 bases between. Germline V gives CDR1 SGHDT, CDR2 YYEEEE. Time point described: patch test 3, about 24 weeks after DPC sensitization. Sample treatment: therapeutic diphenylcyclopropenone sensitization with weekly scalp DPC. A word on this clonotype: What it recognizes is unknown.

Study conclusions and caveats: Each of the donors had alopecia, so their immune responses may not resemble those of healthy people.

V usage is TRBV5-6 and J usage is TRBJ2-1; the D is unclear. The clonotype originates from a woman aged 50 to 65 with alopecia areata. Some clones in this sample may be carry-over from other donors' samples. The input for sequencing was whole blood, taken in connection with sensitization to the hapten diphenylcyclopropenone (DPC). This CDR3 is CASSDGPYNEQFF. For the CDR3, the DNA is TGTGCCAGCAGCGACGGGCCATACAATGAGCAGTTCTTC.